This record concerns one T cell receptor (beta chain) sequence. Its antigen remains unknown. In germline, CDR1 is SGHDN, CDR2 FVKESK. V lost 1 base to trimming and J lost 11 bases, with 14 bases between them. This CDR3 comprises 13 residues. These data come from a study of T cell responses to AZD1222 COVID-19 vaccine. Study results and limitations: In the spike-specific TCR repertoire, nearly half reportedly target unmutated variant regions. Females made up more of the donors, who were largely white British, and clonal diversity may have come out too low. Repertoires in all cases were sampled only once the peak T cell response had passed. Baseline seropositivity characterized only six AZD1222 recipients.

This table comes from immunoSEQ multiplex PCR, and its TCRdb copy is limited to in-frame clones, with some not included. The sample has 150,000 to 200,000 clones; approximately 91% are singletons. This TCR was sampled from an adult who received the AZD1222 COVID-19 vaccine. The starting material was peripheral blood, obtained 28 days after the second AZD1222 dose. The chain employs TRBV14 and TRBJ1-1; tentatively, D is TRBD1 (6 bases). The CDR3 loop is CASSQGNRVQAFF. CDR3 DNA sequence: TGTGCCAGCAGCCAAGGGAACAGGGTTCAGGCTTTCTTT.